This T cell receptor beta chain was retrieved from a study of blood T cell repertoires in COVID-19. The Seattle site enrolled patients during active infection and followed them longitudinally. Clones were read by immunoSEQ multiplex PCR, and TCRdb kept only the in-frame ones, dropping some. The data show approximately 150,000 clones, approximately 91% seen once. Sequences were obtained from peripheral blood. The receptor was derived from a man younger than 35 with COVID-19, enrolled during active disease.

Written as DNA, the CDR3 is TGTGCCAGTAGCCCCACGGGACAGCGAAATTCACCCCTCCACTTT. The encoded protein is CASSPTGQRNSPLHF. The V call is TRBV19, the J call TRBJ1-6; 7 bases fit TRBD1. J was trimmed by 7 bases and V by 6 bases; bases with no gene match: 9. Looked up from germline, CDR1 is LNHDA and CDR2 is SQIVND (reference sequence). CDR3 length equals 15 residues.